This TCR beta chain stems from a study of blood T cell repertoires in COVID-19. Study as a whole: T cells, B-cell-depleted T cells, or PBMCs provided the cDNA or gDNA that served as material.

This CDR3 region has 13 residues. With V trimmed by 4 bases and J by 8 bases, 5 bases remained unmatched. Germline V gives CDR1 LGHDT, CDR2 YNNKEL (reference sequence). TCRdb keeps only in-frame clones here, not all; method: immunoSEQ multiplex PCR. The sample consists of 45,000 to 50,000 clones, approximately 80% of them appearing once. Source material: peripheral blood. The chain is built from TRBV3-1 (or the pseudogene TRBV3-2) and TRBJ1-2, with TRBD1 identical over 9 bases. The origin of this receptor is a man aged 40-55 years with acute or convalescent COVID-19. CDR3 amino acids: CASSRGTGQGYTF. CDR3 in DNA: TGTGCCAGCAGCCGAGGGACAGGGCAAGGCTACACCTTC.